The 31 T cell receptor beta chains reported below all come from one sample, sequenced in a study of blood T cell repertoires in COVID-19. The protocol was immunoSEQ multiplex PCR, while the TCRdb copy is restricted to in-frame clones and leaves out a portion. The profile shows 200,000 to 250,000 clones, under 90% of them singletons. What was sequenced was peripheral blood. These receptors were obtained from a woman of 80 years or more with acute or convalescent COVID-19.

V and J are TRBV4-1 and TRBJ1-1; 8 nucleotides align to TRBD1. With 0 bases clipped from V and 6 bases from J, the junction kept 3 bases outside the gene matches. The CDR3 sequence is 14 residues long. Germline V gives CDR1 MGHRA, CDR2 YSYEKL. The CDR3 protein is CASSQDRGRSEAFF. The DNA of the CDR3 is TGCGCCAGCAGCCAAGACAGGGGGCGGTCTGAAGCTTTCTTT.

The V gene is TRBV10-3, the J gene TRBJ2-3; TRBD1 might be the D (5 bases). The CDR3 loop spans 14 amino acids. Trimming cost V 11 bases and J 4 bases, with 19 bases left between them. Germline V gene lookup returns CDR1 ENHRY and CDR2 SYGVKD. The CDR3 sequence is CASSLGAGPDTQYF. The CDR3 nucleotides read TGTGCCTCCTCGCTAGGGGCCGGGCCAGATACGCAGTATTTT.

This clone was found once. The rearrangement uses TRBV6-5 and TRBJ1-2, with TRBD1 matching over 7 bases. CDR3 length: 14 residues. CDR1 is MNHEY and CDR2 is SVGAGI in the germline V gene. V lost 7 bases, J lost 2 bases, and 7 bases stayed unmatched. The chain's CDR3 is CASTRGQANYGYTF. CDR3 sequence (DNA): TGTGCCAGCACCCGAGGACAGGCGAACTATGGCTACACCTTC.

This clone has only one observation. The rearrangement links TRBV7-9 to TRBJ2-5; D is unresolved. Germline lookup yields CDR1 SEHNR and CDR2 FQNEAQ (reference sequence). Trimming removed 5 bases from V and 3 bases from J, with 4 bases in between. This CDR3 comprises 11 residues. For the CDR3, the DNA is TGTGCCAGCAGCGTAAAAGAGACCCAGTACTTC. This translates into CASSVKETQYF.

The rearrangement joins TRBV7-9 to TRBJ1-6; TRBD1 matches 9 bases. CDR1 SEHNR and CDR2 FQNEAQ come from the germline V gene (reference sequence). The CDR3 loop spans 16 amino acids. The V and J ends lost 4 bases and 11 bases, in that order; junction bases with no gene match: 12. The DNA for the CDR3 is TGTGCCAGCAGCTCAGCCGGCGGGACAGGGATTCCACCCCTCCACTTT. Translating gives CASSSAGGTGIPPLHF.

The V gene is TRBV6-5, the J gene TRBJ2-3, with a weak D call TRBD2 (5 bases). The CDR3 is 15 residues long. Looked up from germline, CDR1 is MNHEY and CDR2 is SVGAGI. V lost 5 bases and J 2 bases, leaving 14 bases between the germline ends. The CDR3 DNA is TGTGCCAGCAGTCCCCGGGGTAGCTCCACAGATACGCAGTATTTT. Translating it yields CASSPRGSSTDTQYF.

The rearrangement joins TRBV6-5 to TRBJ1-6; a weak D match, TRBD1 (6 bases). There are 14 residues in the CDR3. Germline V gene data show CDR1 as MNHEY and CDR2 as SVGAGI. V was trimmed by 6 bases and J by 13 bases, leaving 19 bases between them. CDR3 protein: CASSFPGQVSPLHF. CDR3 bases: TGTGCCAGCAGCTTCCCGGGACAAGTGTCGCCCCTCCACTTT.

This chain connects TRBV10-3 to TRBJ1-1; 7 positions agree with TRBD1. Losses at the gene ends were 8 bases for V and 3 bases for J; bases not matched to a gene: 6. Germline lookup yields CDR1 ENHRY and CDR2 SYGVKD. This CDR3 contains 13 residues. This chain's CDR3 is CAIARGLDTEAFF. CDR3 in DNA: TGTGCCATCGCGAGGGGGCTAGACACTGAAGCTTTCTTT.

The chain employs TRBV7-8 and TRBJ1-2; D is ambiguous. CDR1 and CDR2 (germline): SGHVS, FQNEAQ. Deletions cut 2 bases from V and 8 bases from J, with 18 bases between. CDR3 length equals 15 residues. The CDR3 coding sequence is TGTGCCAGCAGCTTACCTGGCGGCACCCGCGGGGGCTACACCTTC. Translated: CASSLPGGTRGGYTF.

This clone was counted once. The chain is built from TRBV18 and TRBJ1-1; 9 nucleotides agree with TRBD1. This CDR3 contains 18 residues. V lost 3 bases, J lost 0 bases, and 11 bases stayed unmatched. Germline values: CDR1 KGHSH, CDR2 LQKENI. The CDR3 here is CASSPLVPGQGMNTEAFF. Written as DNA, the CDR3 is TGTGCCAGCTCACCCCTCGTCCCGGGACAGGGAATGAACACTGAAGCTTTCTTT.

The sample holds a few counts of this clone. The chain links TRBV2 to TRBJ1-5; 9 nucleotides align to TRBD1. There are 14 residues in the CDR3. V lost 8 bases to trimming and J lost 6 bases; unmatched junction nucleotides: 8. Germline CDR1 SNHLY, CDR2 FYNNEI. This CDR3 is CASGGTGRTQPQHF. As DNA, the CDR3 is TGTGCCAGCGGAGGGACAGGGCGCACTCAGCCCCAGCATTTT. Supplemented by reference TRBV2 and TRBJ1-5, the full variable domain reads EPEVTQTPSHQVTQMGQEVILRCVPISNHLYFYWYRQILGQKVEFLVSFYNNEISEKSEIFDDQFSVERPDGSNFTLKIRSTKLEDSAMYFCASGGTGRTQPQHFGDGTRLSIL.

This clone was counted a single time. The chain employs TRBV6-5 and TRBJ1-1; 8 nucleotides line up with TRBD1. Trimming at V came to 6 bases and at J to 5 bases, leaving 5 bases not matched to a gene. Germline loops: CDR1 MNHEY, CDR2 SVGAGI. The CDR3 is made up of 13 amino acids. CDR3 sequence reads: CASRKDRGTEAFF. CDR3 in DNA: TGTGCCAGCAGAAAAGACAGGGGAACTGAAGCTTTCTTT.

The chain is built from TRBV24-1 and TRBJ1-1; a possible D gene is TRBD1 (5 bases). This CDR3 has 14 amino acids. CDR1 and CDR2 (germline): KGHDR, SFDVKD. Trimming took 5 bases from V and 4 from J, leaving 13 bases between them. CDR3 loop: CATSGGPGGTEAFF. CDR3 DNA: TGTGCCACCAGTGGGGGCCCGGGGGGCACTGAAGCTTTCTTT.

This chain joins TRBV3-1 (or the pseudogene TRBV3-2) and TRBJ2-5; 7 bases align to TRBD1. CDR3 length equals 18 residues. Unmatched junction bases numbered 14, after V lost 4 bases and J lost 0 bases. The germline gives CDR1 LGHDT, CDR2 YNNKEL (reference sequence). Here the CDR3 DNA reads TGTGCCAGCAGCCCCCGCCCGAGACAGGGAAAATACCAAGAGACCCAGTACTTC. Translation: CASSPRPRQGKYQETQYF.

This chain connects TRBV7-2 to TRBJ2-5, with D possibly TRBD2 on 6 matching bases. V lost 1 base, J lost 5 bases, and 11 bases lay in between. This CDR3 is 14 amino acids long. The germline V gene encodes CDR1 SGHTA and CDR2 FQGNSA. The CDR3 DNA sequence: TGTGCCAGCAGCTTAGATCCTAGCGCCGAGACCCAGTACTTC. It is translated as CASSLDPSAETQYF.

The rearrangement joins TRBV5-4 to TRBJ1-1; 11 nucleotides agree with TRBD1. V shed 3 bases, J shed 4 bases, and the junction held 2 bases outside the gene matches. Germline assignment: CDR1 SGHNT and CDR2 YYREEE (reference sequence). The CDR3 totals 14 residues. CDR3 sequence: CASSSGQGVTEAFF. In DNA form, the CDR3 reads TGTGCCAGCAGCTCGGGACAGGGGGTCACTGAAGCTTTCTTT.

This rearrangement joins TRBV6-5 to TRBJ1-1; 7 positions match TRBD1. This CDR3 is 13 amino acids long. V lost 7 bases to trimming and J lost 3 bases; unmatched junction nucleotides: 5. The V gene's germline CDR1 is MNHEY and CDR2 SVGAGI. The CDR3 sequence is CASIDRDYTEAFF. CDR3 DNA: TGTGCCAGCATCGACAGGGATTACACTGAAGCTTTCTTT.

The rearrangement joins TRBV5-4 to TRBJ1-1, with D perhaps TRBD1 (5 bases). The CDR3 contains 15 residues. Germline loops: CDR1 SGHNT, CDR2 YYREEE (reference sequence). The V gene lost 0 bases and the J gene lost 0 bases, with 9 bases spanning the gap. The DNA for the CDR3 is TGTGCCAGCAGCTTGGGACAGAACATGAACACTGAAGCTTTCTTT. Protein: CASSLGQNMNTEAFF.

The chain has TRBV28 and TRBJ2-4; perhaps TRBD2 as D (7 bases). Germline assignment: CDR1 MDHEN and CDR2 SYDVKM. Trimming cost V 5 bases and J 0 bases, with 14 bases left between them. The CDR3 spans 16 residues. CDR3 in DNA: TGTGCCAGCAGTCCCCGGGGGGCCCAAGCCAAAAACATTCAGTACTTC. Protein product: CASSPRGAQAKNIQYF. The variable domain in full, completed from reference TRBV28 and TRBJ2-4, reads DVKVTQSSRYLVKRTGEKVFLECVQDMDHENMFWYRQDPGLGLRLIYFSYDVKMKEKGDIPEGYSVSREKKERFSLILESASTNQTSMYLCASSPRGAQAKNIQYFGAGTRLSVL.

The V gene is TRBV11-1, the J gene TRBJ2-7; the D gene is possibly TRBD1 (5 bases). Germline CDR1 reads SGHAT; CDR2 reads FQDESV (reference sequence). CDR3 length: 14 amino acids. V was cut by 5 bases and J by 6 bases, with 17 bases left in between. The CDR3 nucleotides are TGTGCCAGCAGCCCATTTCAGGGTCGGCGCGAGCAGTACTTC. Its translation is CASSPFQGRREQYF.

This clone showed up just once. The chain is built from TRBV7-8 and TRBJ1-2; possible D gene TRBD1, 5 bases. Germline CDR1 SGHVS, CDR2 FQNEAQ. This CDR3 is built from 14 residues. Trimming stripped 5 bases from V and 7 bases from J, with 17 bases between. The CDR3 is CASSPNPQGSGYTF. DNA for the CDR3: TGTGCCAGCAGCCCCAACCCCCAGGGTTCTGGCTACACCTTC. Based on the CDR3 plus reference TRBV7-8 and TRBJ1-2, the full variable domain is GAGVSQSPRYKVAKRGQDVALRCDPISGHVSLFWYQQALGQGPEFLTYFQNEAQLDKSGLPSDRFFAERPEGSVSTLKIQRTQQEDSAVYLCASSPNPQGSGYTFGSGTRLTVV.

V is TRBV12-3 or TRBV12-4 and J is TRBJ1-2; 7 bases map to TRBD1. Trimming took 6 bases from V and 3 from J; bases not matched to a gene: 4. This CDR3 contains 13 residues. Written as DNA, the CDR3 is TGTGCCAGCAGCGACAGGGTAGACTATGGCTACACCTTC. Amino acids: CASSDRVDYGYTF.

The chain employs TRBV2 and TRBJ1-6; D might be TRBD1 (5 bases). Trimming shortened V by 7 bases and J by 3 bases, and 13 bases separated the two germline ends. The CDR3 is 15 amino acids. Looked up from germline, CDR1 is SNHLY and CDR2 is FYNNEI. The CDR3 sequence: CASKEQANYNSPLHF. As DNA, the CDR3 is TGTGCCAGCAAGGAACAGGCTAACTATAATTCACCCCTCCACTTT.

The chain joins TRBV27 to TRBJ2-1; TRBD2 matches 12 bases. Germline values: CDR1 MNHEY, CDR2 SMNVEV (reference sequence). The CDR3 loop spans 19 amino acids. With V trimmed by 2 bases and J by 0 bases, 8 bases remained unmatched. The CDR3 is CASSLRLAGATSSYNEQFF. In nucleotides, the CDR3 is TGTGCCAGCAGTTTAAGACTAGCGGGGGCCACAAGCTCCTACAATGAGCAGTTCTTC.

The chain recombines TRBV7-9 with TRBJ1-2; D is ambiguous. CDR1 SEHNR and CDR2 FQNEAQ come from the germline V gene (reference sequence). Deletions cut 2 bases from V and 7 bases from J, with 11 bases between. The CDR3 runs to 13 residues. The DNA of the CDR3 is TGTGCCAGCAGCTTATCCGGACTAATTGGCTACACCTTC. Translated, it gives CASSLSGLIGYTF.

The chain combines TRBV9 with TRBJ2-2, with TRBD2 as a possible D gene (5 bases). The CDR3 totals 16 residues. The V end lost 4 bases, the J end lost 1 base, and 14 bases lay between the germline ends. The germline V gene encodes CDR1 SGDLS and CDR2 YYNGEE. For the CDR3, the DNA is TGTGCCAGCAGCCCCCGGGCCGAGGGGAACACCGGGGAGCTGTTTTTT. Translation: CASSPRAEGNTGELFF.

The chain has TRBV28 and TRBJ2-2, with TRBD1 matching over 7 bases. Trimming cost V 7 bases and J 4 bases; bases outside gene matches: 9. Germline lookup yields CDR1 MDHEN and CDR2 SYDVKM. CDR3 length: 15 residues. The chain's CDR3 is CASKKQGTITGELFF. The CDR3 bases are TGTGCCAGCAAGAAACAGGGGACGATCACCGGGGAGCTGTTTTTT. The full variable domain, with the rest looked up from reference TRBV28 and TRBJ2-2, is DVKVTQSSRYLVKRTGEKVFLECVQDMDHENMFWYRQDPGLGLRLIYFSYDVKMKEKGDIPEGYSVSREKKERFSLILESASTNQTSMYLCASKKQGTITGELFFGEGSRLTVL.

The sample holds a few counts of this clone. The rearrangement uses TRBV5-4 and TRBJ1-3, with 7 bases fitting TRBD1. The CDR3 has 14 amino acids. V lost 2 bases to trimming and J lost 2 bases; unmatched junction nucleotides: 1. Germline values: CDR1 SGHNT, CDR2 YYREEE (reference sequence). In DNA, the CDR3 is TGTGCCAGCAGCTTTACAGGGGCTGGAAACACCATATATTTT. The encoded protein is CASSFTGAGNTIYF.

This rearrangement joins TRBV6-5 to TRBJ1-1; TRBD1 matches 8 bases. The J segment lost 4 bases and the V segment lost 7 bases, leaving 11 bases of the junction unmatched. CDR3 length equals 15 residues. CDR1 MNHEY and CDR2 SVGAGI come from the germline V gene. The CDR3: CASTLYGQGSTEAFF. CDR3 coding DNA: TGTGCCAGCACGTTATACGGACAGGGAAGCACTGAAGCTTTCTTT.

This chain joins TRBV2 and TRBJ1-2; 10 positions agree with TRBD1. This CDR3 is built from 15 residues. In germline, CDR1 is SNHLY, CDR2 FYNNEI. The V segment lost 0 bases and the J segment 5 bases; nucleotides outside the gene matches: 3. The CDR3 DNA reads as TGTGCCAGCAGTGAAGCGAGGGACAGGGGATATGGCTACACCTTC. The encoded protein is CASSEARDRGYGYTF. The full variable domain, rest sourced from reference TRBV2 and TRBJ1-2, is EPEVTQTPSHQVTQMGQEVILRCVPISNHLYFYWYRQILGQKVEFLVSFYNNEISEKSEIFDDQFSVERPDGSNFTLKIRSTKLEDSAMYFCASSEARDRGYGYTFGSGTRLTVV.

CDR3 DNA sequence: TGTGCCAGCACCAAGACAGGGAGCTATGGCTACACCTTC. Amino acid sequence: CASTKTGSYGYTF. V usage is TRBV6-5 and J usage is TRBJ1-2; 7 bases are shared with TRBD1. The CDR3 spans 13 residues. Germline CDR1 MNHEY, CDR2 SVGAGI. Trimming took 7 bases from V and 4 from J; bases not matched to a gene: 6.